The sequence of this TCR beta chain was determined in a study of cytomegalovirus exposure and HLA in healthy donors. This clone was recorded once. Its antigen is as yet unknown. Study-wide results and caveats: An observed cluster of highly shared sequence variants was recorded as a likely sequencing artifact. A later analysis found common viral pathogens apparently linked to several of the most significant clusters.

Trimming left V 6 bases short and J 3 bases short, with 21 bases between. The germline gives CDR1 MDHEN, CDR2 SYDVKM. CDR3 length: 16 residues. PCR primers comprised 60 Vbeta and 13 Jbeta primers. Some clones are missing from TCRdb's copy, which holds only in-frame ones; the method was immunoSEQ multiplex PCR. The repertoire consists of under 200,000 clones, with about 63% occurring once and the leading ten covering about 2.9%. This TCR derives from a woman in her forties in good health and CMV-seropositive. Sample: PBMCs. The chain combines TRBV28 with TRBJ2-7, with a tentative D call TRBD2 (6 bases). CDR3 sequence (DNA): TGTGCCAGCAGCTCAACGGGACTGGGACGAAACTACGAGCAGTACTTC. Amino acid sequence: CASSSTGLGRNYEQYF.